Listed here are 6 T cell receptor beta chains from one sample, sequenced in a study of blood T cell repertoires in COVID-19. Sequenced by immunoSEQ multiplex PCR; TCRdb stores in-frame clones only, minus some. The table lists 53,000 or so clones, 85% to 90% of them singletons. Material: peripheral blood. Every receptor here comes from a man older than 75 with acute or convalescent COVID-19.

The chain joins TRBV18 to TRBJ2-1; 7 positions agree with TRBD1. This CDR3 region has 15 residues. Losses at the gene ends were 2 bases for V and 2 bases for J; bases not matched to a gene: 3. CDR1 and CDR2 (germline): KGHSH, LQKENI. The CDR3 reads CASSPGQGAYNEQFF. The DNA for the CDR3 is TGTGCCAGCTCACCAGGGCAGGGGGCCTACAATGAGCAGTTCTTC.

This chain connects TRBV7-2 to TRBJ1-2, with TRBD1 matching over 7 bases. The junction had 5 bases not matched to a gene; V was cut back by 5 bases and J by 5 bases. The CDR3 extends over 13 amino acids. Germline loops: CDR1 SGHTA, CDR2 FQGNSA. The CDR3 sequence is CASSQGGAYGYTF. The CDR3 region has the DNA TGTGCCAGCAGCCAAGGGGGCGCGTATGGCTACACCTTC.

The rearrangement links TRBV2 to TRBJ2-7; possible D gene TRBD2, 6 bases. The CDR3 is made up of 14 amino acids. Germline loops: CDR1 SNHLY, CDR2 FYNNEI. V was trimmed by 8 bases and J by 2 bases, leaving 16 bases between them. Written as DNA, the CDR3 is TGTGCCAGCGGGGGGAGCTCATTAACCTACGAGCAGTACTTC. Translation gives CASGGSSLTYEQYF.

This clone was recorded only once. The chain links TRBV5-5 to TRBJ1-1, with 8 bases fitting TRBD1. The CDR3 runs to 17 residues. The V segment lost 2 bases and the J segment 1 base; nucleotides outside the gene matches: 10. Germline CDR1 and CDR2: SGHKS and YYEKEE (reference sequence). The CDR3 sequence is CASSLPRGTGENTEAFF. The CDR3 DNA reads TGTGCCAGCAGCTTACCCCGTGGGACAGGAGAGAACACTGAAGCTTTCTTT.

The table lists this clone with a count of one. The chain employs TRBV7-2 and TRBJ2-2; tentatively, D is TRBD2 (6 bases). The CDR3 extends over 15 amino acids. With 2 bases removed from V and 1 base from J, the gap between germline ends came to 8 bases. CDR1 is SGHTA and CDR2 is FQGNSA in the germline V gene. CDR3 region: CASSLRDWNTGELFF. CDR3 DNA sequence: TGTGCCAGCAGCTTACGGGACTGGAACACCGGGGAGCTGTTTTTT.

The V call is TRBV4-2, the J call TRBJ1-2, with D unclear. Germline V CDR1 and CDR2: LGHNA, YNFKEQ. V was cut by 1 base and J by 5 bases, with 8 bases left in between. This CDR3 contains 13 residues. The CDR3 DNA reads TGTGCCAGCAGCCAAGGAATGAGTTATGGCTACACCTTC. It translates to CASSQGMSYGYTF.